This entry features one T cell receptor (beta chain) sequence. This sample was included in a study of PD-1 blockade in mismatch repair-deficient tumors. The wider study: All were previously treated, progressing patients with about 11 mismatch repair-deficient cancer types.

The V end was cut by 6 bases, the J end by 4 bases, with 13 bases between. CDR3 size: 13 residues. Germline V gene sequence: CDR1 MNHNY, CDR2 SVGAGI (reference sequence). Data came from immunoSEQ multiplex PCR; TCRdb stores just in-frame clones and leaves some out. The sample has 45,000 to 60,000 clones, roughly 80% seen once; the top ten hold about 3%. The chain has TRBV6-6 and TRBJ2-7; D is perhaps TRBD1 (5 bases). Sequenced here: peripheral blood, sampled 4 weeks after starting pembrolizumab. The sequence derives from an adult with mismatch repair-deficient cancer. CDR3 bases: TGTGCCAGCAGCCGTCTCCAGGGTTACGAGCAGTACTTC. This translates into CASSRLQGYEQYF.